A single sample is the source of the 30 T cell receptor beta chains below, sequenced in a study of blood T cell repertoires in COVID-19. Assay: immunoSEQ multiplex PCR; the TCRdb copy retains only in-frame clones and omits some. Among fewer than 250,000 clones listed, over 80% were seen once. Sequencing input: peripheral blood. All receptors come from a woman aged 55-70 years with active or convalescent COVID-19.

This clone showed up just once. The chain uses TRBV5-5 and TRBJ1-4; unclear D gene. Germline V gene lookup returns CDR1 SGHKS and CDR2 YYEKEE (reference sequence). This CDR3 spans 14 amino acids. V dropped 0 bases and J dropped 2 bases, with 5 bases sitting between them. CDR3 protein: CASSLGGTNEKLFF. CDR3 nucleotides: TGTGCCAGCAGCTTGGGAGGGACTAATGAAAAACTGTTTTTT.

This clone was detected many times. The chain combines TRBV9 with TRBJ2-7, with D possibly matching TRBD1 (5 bases). The CDR3 is 13 residues long. V was clipped by 3 bases and J by 7 bases, with 14 bases between them. Germline CDR1 reads SGDLS; CDR2 reads YYNGEE. The CDR3: CASSGSGQGEQYF. For the CDR3, the DNA is TGTGCCAGCAGCGGATCCGGACAAGGGGAGCAGTACTTC.

This chain uses TRBV11-2 with TRBJ1-2; 9 bases are shared with TRBD1. J lost 8 bases, V lost 4 bases, and 8 bases had no gene match. The germline gives CDR1 SGHAT, CDR2 FQNNGV. There are 14 residues in the CDR3. For the CDR3, the DNA is TGTGCCAGCAGCTCATCCGGGACAGGGTTGGGCTACACCTTC. The encoded protein is CASSSSGTGLGYTF.

This clone was seen once. The chain recombines TRBV11-1 with TRBJ2-3, with 10 bases fitting TRBD1. This CDR3 has 15 residues. Germline V gene data show CDR1 as SGHAT and CDR2 as FQDESV (reference sequence). The junction had 2 bases not matched to a gene; V was cut back by 1 base and J by 4 bases. The CDR3 DNA reads as TGTGCCAGCAGCTTAGGGGACAGGGGTGCAGATACGCAGTATTTT. This codes for CASSLGDRGADTQYF. The full variable domain, in which reference TRBV11-1 and TRBJ2-3 provide the parts outside the CDR3, is EAEVAQSPRYKITEKSQAVAFWCDPISGHATLYWYRQILGQGPELLVQFQDESVVDDSQLPKDRFSAERLKGVDSTLKIQPAELGDSAMYLCASSLGDRGADTQYFGPGTRLTVL.

V gene TRBV7-9 combines with J gene TRBJ1-1; perhaps TRBD1 as D (6 bases). Germline lookup yields CDR1 SEHNR and CDR2 FQNEAQ (reference sequence). V shed 7 bases and J shed 3 bases, with 18 bases lying between them. This CDR3 is built from 15 residues. CDR3 in DNA: TGTGCCAGCATCATCCTCGACAGGTTTGACACTGAAGCTTTCTTT. Residues: CASIILDRFDTEAFF.

This chain uses TRBV6-1 with TRBJ1-3; 8 bases map to TRBD1. CDR1 and CDR2 (germline): MNHNS, SASEGT. Unmatched junction bases numbered 13, after V lost 3 bases and J lost 3 bases. The CDR3 has 18 residues. CDR3 sequence reads: CASSDWTGRFGVGNTIYF. Here the CDR3 DNA reads TGTGCCAGCAGTGATTGGACAGGGCGATTTGGAGTTGGAAACACCATATATTTT.

This chain uses TRBV30 with TRBJ1-6; tentative D call: TRBD1 (6 bases). Looked up from germline, CDR1 is GTSNPN and CDR2 is SVGIG (reference sequence). CDR3 length equals 14 residues. Trimming left V 4 bases short and J 4 bases short, with 11 bases between. As DNA, the CDR3 is TGTGCCTGGAACCGACAGGTGTATAATTCACCCCTCCACTTT. It codes for CAWNRQVYNSPLHF.

The chain joins TRBV19 to TRBJ2-1, with 7 bases that match TRBD1. Per the germline V gene, CDR1 is LNHDA and CDR2 is SQIVND (reference sequence). Unmatched junction bases numbered 5, after V lost 5 bases and J lost 4 bases. This CDR3 comprises 14 residues. The CDR3 DNA sequence: TGTGCCAGTAGTTCCGGGACAGTATACAATGAGCAGTTCTTC. Its protein is CASSSGTVYNEQFF.

In nucleotides, the CDR3 is TGTGCCAGCTCACTCCGAGACTCTGGGGCCAACGTCCTGACTTTC. It translates to CASSLRDSGANVLTF. The rearrangement joins TRBV18 to TRBJ2-6; D uncertain. Per the germline V gene, CDR1 is KGHSH and CDR2 is LQKENI. V was clipped by 4 bases and J by 0 bases, with 7 bases between them. CDR3 size: 15 residues. Supplemented by reference TRBV18 and TRBJ2-6, the full variable domain reads NAGVMQNPRHLVRRRGQEARLRCSPMKGHSHVYWYRQLPEEGLKFMVYLQKENIIDESGMPKERFSAEFPKEGPSILRIQQVVRGDSAAYFCASSLRDSGANVLTFGAGSRLTVL.

V and J are TRBV3-1 (or the pseudogene TRBV3-2) and TRBJ1-2, with TRBD1 identical over 8 bases. CDR3 size: 14 residues. Looked up from germline, CDR1 is LGHDT and CDR2 is YNNKEL (reference sequence). The V segment lost 0 bases and the J segment 7 bases; nucleotides outside the gene matches: 4. The CDR3 loop is CASSQEGQGGGYTF. CDR3 bases: TGTGCCAGCAGCCAAGAAGGACAGGGTGGTGGCTACACCTTC.

The chain joins TRBV3-1 (or the pseudogene TRBV3-2) to TRBJ1-3, with D perhaps matching TRBD1 (5 bases). Germline V gives CDR1 LGHDT, CDR2 YNNKEL (reference sequence). The CDR3 extends over 16 amino acids. V dropped 1 base and J dropped 0 bases, with 10 bases sitting between them. The CDR3 bases are TGTGCCAGCAGCCAAGGGTGGGGCAACTCTGGAAACACCATATATTTT. Residues: CASSQGWGNSGNTIYF.

The gene calls are TRBV4-1 and TRBJ2-1; 8 nucleotides line up with TRBD1. V was pared by 0 bases and J by 1 base, with 2 bases of the junction left unmatched. The germline gives CDR1 MGHRA, CDR2 YSYEKL. There are 16 residues in the CDR3. CDR3 loop: CASSQDRGQSYNEQFF. CDR3 DNA sequence: TGCGCCAGCAGCCAAGACAGGGGGCAATCCTACAATGAGCAGTTCTTC.

This clone showed up just a few times. The chain has TRBV6-4 and TRBJ2-3; D not resolved. From germline, CDR1 is MRHNA and CDR2 SNTAGT. The V gene lost 4 bases and the J gene lost 1 base, with 6 bases spanning the gap. The CDR3 covers 13 residues. The CDR3 bases are TGTGCCAGCAGTGTGGGCGGCACAGATACGCAGTATTTT. Encoded protein: CASSVGGTDTQYF.

The chain links TRBV24-1 to TRBJ2-3; 10 positions agree with TRBD1. The J segment lost 2 bases and the V segment lost 5 bases, leaving 6 bases of the junction unmatched. The CDR3 has 16 amino acids. Germline CDR1 is KGHDR and CDR2 is SFDVKD. CDR3 sequence: CATSGGDRGLTDTQYF. The CDR3, as DNA: TGTGCCACCAGTGGGGGGGACAGGGGCCTCACAGATACGCAGTATTTT.

V gene TRBV10-3 combines with J gene TRBJ2-5; TRBD2 agrees at 12 bases. With 4 bases clipped from V and 1 base from J, the junction kept 1 base outside the gene matches. CDR1 and CDR2 (germline): ENHRY, SYGVKD. CDR3 length equals 15 residues. CDR3 bases: TGTGCCATCAGTGGGACTAGCGGGGCCCAAGAGACCCAGTACTTC. It codes for CAISGTSGAQETQYF.

This chain connects TRBV5-1 to TRBJ2-1; 9 bases match TRBD2. The CDR3 has 14 amino acids. The germline V gene encodes CDR1 SGHRS and CDR2 YFSETQ. J was trimmed by 7 bases and V by 5 bases; bases with no gene match: 7. Here the CDR3 reads CASRIAGGPNEQFF. The CDR3 DNA reads as TGCGCCAGCAGGATCGCGGGAGGGCCGAATGAGCAGTTCTTC.

This clone has only one observation. The chain carries TRBV12-3 or TRBV12-4 and TRBJ2-7, with a possible D match to TRBD2 (5 bases). This CDR3 contains 12 residues. Trimming took off 2 bases at V and 7 bases at J, with 9 bases between the two ends. The CDR3 nucleotides read TGTGCCAGCAGTTTACGGCCGGGAGAGCAGTACGTC. It is translated as CASSLRPGEQYV.

The gene calls are TRBV9 and TRBJ2-1, with unresolved D. Per the germline V gene, CDR1 is SGDLS and CDR2 is YYNGEE. The CDR3 has 13 residues. The V end lost 1 base, the J end lost 7 bases, and 9 bases lay between the germline ends. In DNA, the CDR3 is TGTGCCAGCAGCGTAAACAACGGGAATGAGCAGTTCTTC. Translating it yields CASSVNNGNEQFF.

The rearrangement joins TRBV12-5 to TRBJ2-7; 10 positions agree with TRBD1. The V gene end was trimmed by 0 bases and the J gene end by 3 bases; junction bases not matched to a gene: 5. The length of the CDR3 is 16 residues. The germline CDR1 and CDR2 sequences are LGHNT and FRNRAP. The CDR3 bases are TGTGCTAGTGGTTTGGTACTGGGGACAGGGGACTACGAGCAGTACTTC. Its protein is CASGLVLGTGDYEQYF.

This sequence joins TRBV5-6 and TRBJ2-3; TRBD2 matches at 8 bases. Trimming removed 3 bases from V and 2 bases from J; junction bases left unmatched: 5. CDR3 length: 15 residues. CDR1 SGHDT and CDR2 YYEEEE come from the germline V gene. CDR3 nucleotides: TGTGCCAGCAGCTACCGACTAGCGATCACAGATACGCAGTATTTT. Its translation is CASSYRLAITDTQYF.

This clone is a singleton in its sample. V and J are TRBV28 and TRBJ2-3; 7 bases are shared with TRBD1. CDR3 length: 17 amino acids. CDR1 is MDHEN and CDR2 is SYDVKM in the germline V gene. V dropped 1 base and J dropped 2; count of bases not matched to a gene: 9. The CDR3 region is CASSLLRGDRNTDTQYF. Written as DNA, the CDR3 is TGTGCCAGCAGTTTATTGAGAGGGGACAGAAACACAGATACGCAGTATTTT.

The chain joins TRBV2 to TRBJ1-4, with 7 nucleotides matching TRBD1. V lost 6 bases and J lost 7; bases outside the gene matches: 8. This CDR3 comprises 14 residues. The V gene's germline CDR1 is SNHLY and CDR2 FYNNEI. This chain's CDR3 is CASRNTGVVEKLFF. The CDR3 DNA sequence: TGTGCCAGCAGGAATACAGGGGTTGTTGAAAAACTGTTTTTT.

The chain carries TRBV6-4 and TRBJ2-2; 7 bases align to TRBD2. CDR3 length: 15 residues. The V gene end was trimmed by 3 bases and the J gene end by 4 bases; junction bases not matched to a gene: 5. Germline CDR1 and CDR2: MRHNA and SNTAGT. This chain's CDR3 is CASSEISGVTGELFF. The CDR3 DNA sequence: TGTGCCAGCAGTGAAATCAGCGGGGTCACCGGGGAGCTGTTTTTT.

In DNA form, the CDR3 reads TGTGCCAGCCGTTCCCCGGTGGGGACACATAATCAGCCCCAGCATTTT. Translation gives CASRSPVGTHNQPQHF. This rearrangement joins TRBV28 to TRBJ1-5; TRBD1 might be the D (6 bases). CDR1 and CDR2 (germline): MDHEN, SYDVKM. The CDR3 extends over 16 amino acids. Between the trimmed V and J ends, which lost 8 bases and 4 bases, there was a span of 21 bases.

V usage is TRBV15 and J usage is TRBJ2-5; perhaps TRBD1 as D (5 bases). V lost 0 bases and J 4 bases, leaving 6 bases between the germline ends. The V gene's germline CDR1 is LNHNV and CDR2 YYDKDF (reference sequence). The CDR3 is 13 residues long. The CDR3 DNA is TGTGCCACCAGCAGAGATCAGGGAGAGACCCAGTACTTC. Its protein product is CATSRDQGETQYF.

In this sample, this clone turned up once. Additional DNA sequences in this sample encode the identical CDR3. The chain employs TRBV5-1 and TRBJ1-1, with 9 bases matching TRBD1. V shed 2 bases and J 2 bases; nucleotides not matched to a gene: 4. Germline CDR1 SGHRS, CDR2 YFSETQ. The CDR3 runs to 15 residues. The CDR3 DNA is TGCGCCAGCAGCTTAAGGACAGGGGCAAACACTGAAGCTTTCTTT. This encodes CASSLRTGANTEAFF.

V is TRBV18 and J is TRBJ2-7; 8 positions agree with TRBD1. The CDR3 extends over 12 amino acids. Germline CDR1 KGHSH, CDR2 LQKENI. The CDR3 here is CASSPGQGALRV. CDR3 DNA: TGTGCCAGCTCCCCCGGGCAGGGGGCCCTTCGGGTC.

The V and J genes are TRBV7-8 and TRBJ2-1, with D possibly being TRBD1 (6 bases). This CDR3 region has 16 residues. With 5 bases removed from V and 0 bases from J, the gap between germline ends came to 14 bases. The V gene's germline CDR1 is SGHVS and CDR2 FQNEAQ. The CDR3 nucleotides read TGTGCCAGCAGCAAGAAGGGGGAGAGCTCCTACAATGAGCAGTTCTTC. Translation: CASSKKGESSYNEQFF.

V usage is TRBV7-3 and J usage is TRBJ2-2; D is perhaps TRBD2 (6 bases). Germline V gene sequence: CDR1 SGHTA, CDR2 FQGTGA. Between the trimmed V and J ends, which lost 1 base and 6 bases, there was a span of 12 bases. The CDR3 length is 15 residues. CDR3 loop: CASSLIGTRPGELFF. The CDR3 DNA follows: TGTGCCAGCAGCTTAATTGGGACTCGACCCGGGGAGCTGTTTTTT.

The CDR3, as DNA: TGTGCCAGCAGCTCGCCGGGGGGGGCCGGGGAGCTGTTTTTT. Translated: CASSSPGGAGELFF. The chain uses TRBV5-4 and TRBJ2-2; the match to TRBD2 covers 8 bases. Per germline, CDR1 SGHNT and CDR2 YYREEE (reference sequence). The CDR3 has 14 amino acids. The V and J ends lost 3 bases and 6 bases, in that order; junction bases with no gene match: 4.